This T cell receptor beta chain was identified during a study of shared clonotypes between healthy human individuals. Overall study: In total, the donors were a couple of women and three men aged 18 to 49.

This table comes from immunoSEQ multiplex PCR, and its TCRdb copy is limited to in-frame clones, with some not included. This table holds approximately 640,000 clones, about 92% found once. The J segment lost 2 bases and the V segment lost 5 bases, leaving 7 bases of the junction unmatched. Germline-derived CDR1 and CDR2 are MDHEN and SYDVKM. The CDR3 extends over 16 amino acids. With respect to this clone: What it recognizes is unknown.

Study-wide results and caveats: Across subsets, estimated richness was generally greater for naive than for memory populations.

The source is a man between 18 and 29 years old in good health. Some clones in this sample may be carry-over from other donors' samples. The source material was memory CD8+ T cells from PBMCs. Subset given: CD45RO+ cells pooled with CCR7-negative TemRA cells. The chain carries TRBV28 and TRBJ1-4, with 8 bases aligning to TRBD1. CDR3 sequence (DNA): TGTGCCAGCAGTCTTCAGGGGGCCGTTACTAATGAAAAACTGTTTTTT. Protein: CASSLQGAVTNEKLFF.